One and the same sample provided the 16 T cell receptor beta chains below, sequenced in a study of a mutant IDH1 vaccine in newly diagnosed glioma. Time point meaning: week 35, safety follow-up. Doses of 300 ug of mutant IDH1 20-mer peptide were given with topical imiquimod. Assay used: immunoSEQ multiplex PCR; TCRdb lists only in-frame clones, some missing. The sample holds 30,000 to 40,000 clones, 80% to 85% seen once. These receptors' antigens are unknown. Sequenced material: PBMCs, taken from a glioma patient whose treatment included an IDH1 peptide vaccine. The receptors originated from a woman in her late teens or twenties with glioma.

CDR3 sequence reads: CASESATGYEQYF. The CDR3 DNA reads TGTGCCAGCGAGTCGGCCACGGGCTACGAGCAGTACTTC. This chain joins TRBV2 and TRBJ2-5; D gene unclear. The J call is uncertain, as TRBJ2-7 better fits the DNA end. CDR1 and CDR2 (germline): SNHLY, FYNNEI. The CDR3 sequence is 13 residues long.

This chain connects TRBV29-1 to TRBJ1-3; D might be TRBD1 (5 bases). V lost 7 bases to trimming and J lost 4 bases, with 14 bases between them. The CDR3 is made up of 13 amino acids. The germline V gene encodes CDR1 SQVTM and CDR2 ANQGSEA. The CDR3 spells CSGAGTPGNTIYF. The CDR3 nucleotides are TGCAGCGGCGCCGGGACCCCAGGAAACACCATATATTTT. Complete variable domain (other parts from reference TRBV29-1 and TRBJ1-3): SAVISQKPSRDICQRGTSLTIQCQVDSQVTMMFWYRQQPGQSLTLIATANQGSEATYESGFVIDKFPISRPNLTFSTLTVSNMSPEDSSIYLCSGAGTPGNTIYFGEGSWLTVV.

The chain is built from TRBV7-9 and TRBJ2-5, with D tentatively TRBD1 or TRBD2 (5 bases each). The V gene lost 5 bases and the J gene lost 0 bases, with 13 bases spanning the gap. The CDR3 extends over 15 amino acids. The germline V gene has CDR1 SEHNR and CDR2 FQNEAQ (reference sequence). The CDR3 reads CASSVAGTDQETQYF. The CDR3 bases are TGTGCCAGCAGCGTCGCAGGGACCGACCAAGAGACCCAGTACTTC. Looking up the rest from reference TRBV7-9 and TRBJ2-5 gives the full variable domain: DTGVSQNPRHKITKRGQNVTFRCDPISEHNRLYWYRQTLGQGPEFLTYFQNEAQLEKSRLLSDRFSAERPKGSFSTLEIQRTEQGDSAMYLCASSVAGTDQETQYFGPGTRLLVL.

The rearrangement links TRBV19 to TRBJ2-6, with TRBD1 identical over 10 bases. Germline V gene sequence: CDR1 LNHDA, CDR2 SQIVND (reference sequence). The ends lost 6 bases at V and 1 base at J; junction bases unmatched: 6. The CDR3 consists of 17 residues. For the CDR3, the DNA is TGTGCCAGTAGGTGGGGGACAGGGGAATCTGGGGCCAACGTCCTGACTTTC. It is translated as CASRWGTGESGANVLTF.

V and J are TRBV5-8 and TRBJ1-5; D perhaps matches TRBD1 (6 bases). The CDR3 has 17 amino acids. Trimming cost V 1 base and J 4 bases, with 18 bases left between them. Germline V gene sequence: CDR1 SGHTS, CDR2 YDEGEE. CDR3 coding DNA: TGTGCCAGCAGCTTGCCCAACAGGGTTTTGTCGAATCAGCCCCAGCATTTT. This encodes CASSLPNRVLSNQPQHF.

This clone showed up just a few times. The chain joins TRBV30 to TRBJ1-5, with TRBD1 as a possible D gene (5 bases). The germline V gene has CDR1 GTSNPN and CDR2 SVGIG (reference sequence). The V gene lost 5 bases and the J gene lost 6 bases, with 14 bases spanning the gap. The CDR3 totals 13 residues. CDR3 protein: CAWGGRGGQPQHF. CDR3 in DNA: TGTGCCTGGGGAGGGAGGGGTGGTCAGCCCCAGCATTTT.

This chain links TRBV7-8 with TRBJ2-1; no clear D. With 4 bases removed from V and 5 bases from J, the gap between germline ends came to 12 bases. The CDR3 covers 14 residues. CDR1 and CDR2 from the germline V gene are SGHVS and FQNEAQ. CDR3 amino acids: CASSSRRRDNEQFF. CDR3 DNA: TGTGCCAGCAGCTCCCGCCGACGAGACAATGAGCAGTTCTTC.

DNA of the CDR3: TGTGCCAGCAGCCGCTCAGGGGTGTTGGGCTACACCTTC. As protein: CASSRSGVLGYTF. This chain connects TRBV7-9 to TRBJ1-2; the D gene is possibly TRBD1 (6 bases). V lost 5 bases and J 8 bases, leaving 15 bases between the germline ends. Germline CDR1 and CDR2: SEHNR and FQNEAQ (reference sequence). The CDR3 has 13 residues.

This chain joins TRBV29-1 and TRBJ1-2, with D uncertain. This CDR3 has 10 residues. Germline values: CDR1 SQVTM, CDR2 ANQGSEA. Trimming removed 8 bases from V and 8 bases from J, with 12 bases in between. The CDR3 spells CSLREDGYTF. The DNA of the CDR3 is TGCAGCCTGCGAGAAGACGGCTACACCTTC.

The chain joins TRBV6-1 to TRBJ2-5; a possible D gene is TRBD1 (5 bases). V lost 0 bases, J lost 4 bases, and 9 bases lay in between. The germline CDR1 and CDR2 sequences are MNHNS and SASEGT. CDR3 length equals 14 residues. Here the CDR3 reads CASSEASTGETQYF. In nucleotides, the CDR3 is TGTGCCAGCAGTGAAGCGAGCACAGGAGAGACCCAGTACTTC.

This clone has a single count. The chain recombines TRBV6-1 with TRBJ2-5; unclear D gene. CDR3 length: 14 amino acids. V was cut by 4 bases and J by 4 bases, with 13 bases left in between. Per germline, CDR1 MNHNS and CDR2 SASEGT. DNA of the CDR3: TGTGCCAGCAGTGTCGGACCGGTAGGAGAGACCCAGTACTTC. It yields the protein CASSVGPVGETQYF.

This chain links TRBV14 with TRBJ1-2; D gene unclear. Germline V lookup: CDR1 SGHDN, CDR2 FVKESK. The CDR3 has 15 residues. Between the trimmed V and J ends, which lost 0 bases and 4 bases, there was a span of 12 bases. The CDR3, as DNA: TGTGCCAGCAGCCAAGAATCGGTGTCCCCCTATGGCTACACCTTC. As protein: CASSQESVSPYGYTF.

This chain uses TRBV5-1 with TRBJ2-3; 13 bases align to TRBD2. Per germline, CDR1 SGHRS and CDR2 YFSETQ. The CDR3 spans 17 residues. With 0 bases clipped from V and 0 bases from J, the junction kept 1 base outside the gene matches. The CDR3 reads CASSLGLAGGSTDTQYF. In nucleotides, the CDR3 is TGCGCCAGCAGCTTGGGACTAGCGGGGGGAAGCACAGATACGCAGTATTTT.

This clone has only one observation. This chain links TRBV25-1 with TRBJ2-3, with D unclear. The germline V and J ends were trimmed by 8 bases and 1 base, with 13 bases remaining between them. This CDR3 has 14 amino acids. Germline assignment: CDR1 MGHDK and CDR2 SYGVNS. For the CDR3, the DNA is TGTGCCAGCCTTCCCCCAGATCGCACAGATACGCAGTATTTT. This codes for CASLPPDRTDTQYF. Based on the CDR3 plus reference TRBV25-1 and TRBJ2-3, the full variable domain is EADIYQTPRYLVIGTGKKITLECSQTMGHDKMYWYQQDPGMELHLIHYSYGVNSTEKGDLSSESTVSRIRTEHFPLTLESARPSHTSQYLCASLPPDRTDTQYFGPGTRLTVL.

This CDR3 is CASIALRTAEEYSEQYF. CDR3 DNA: TGTGCCAGCATCGCCCTGAGGACAGCCGAAGAGTATAGCGAGCAGTACTTC. The chain links TRBV2 to TRBJ2-5; D may be TRBD1 (6 bases). The DNA end is more similar to TRBJ2-7, so the J call may be wrong. There are 17 residues in the CDR3. The germline V gene has CDR1 SNHLY and CDR2 FYNNEI.

The chain employs TRBV18 and TRBJ2-5; D gene ambiguous. V was shortened by 1 base and J by 5 bases, with 8 bases between the two germline ends. The CDR3 sequence is 13 residues long. From germline, CDR1 is KGHSH and CDR2 LQKENI. The chain's CDR3 is CASSPLNWETQYF. The CDR3 coding sequence is TGTGCCAGCTCACCACTAAATTGGGAGACCCAGTACTTC.